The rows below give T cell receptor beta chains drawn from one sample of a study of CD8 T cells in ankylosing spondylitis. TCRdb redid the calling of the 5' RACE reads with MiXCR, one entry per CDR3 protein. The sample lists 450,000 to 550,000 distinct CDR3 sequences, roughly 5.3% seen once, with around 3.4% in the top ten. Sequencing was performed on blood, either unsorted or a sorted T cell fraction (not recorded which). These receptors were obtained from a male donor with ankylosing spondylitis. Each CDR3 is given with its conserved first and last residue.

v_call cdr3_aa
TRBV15 CATSRSYNEQFF
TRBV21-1 CASGTGPTNEKLFF
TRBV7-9 CASSSGQVHGELFF
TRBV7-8 CASSLGAGGLNEQFF
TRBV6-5 CASSLGSGNEKLFF
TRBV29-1 CSVTGVQDTQYF
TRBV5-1 CASSLAVDTQYF
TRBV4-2 CASSQTSVSTDTQYF
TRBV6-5 CASSYGQGRNEQYF
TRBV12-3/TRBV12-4 CASSLRTTREAFF
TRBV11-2 CASSPFWGGSGNTIYF
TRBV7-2 CASRNRGGETQYF
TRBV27 CASSFGTGRGYTF
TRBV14 CASSQLSSGSRETQYF
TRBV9 CASSVDNRENTEAFF
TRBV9 CASSVGASEETQYF
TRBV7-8 CASSPSRKNEKLFF
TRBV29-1 CSVDRGQAGLSYNEQFF
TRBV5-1 CASSLIGTGGETQYF
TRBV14 CASSQALERTGSYEQYF
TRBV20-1 CSAINPAGDTQYF
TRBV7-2 CASSLAGGQIFTYEQYF
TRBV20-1 CSARTSGDSPLHF
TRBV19 CASSADRETEAFF
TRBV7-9 CASSFMSSYNEQFF
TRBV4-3 CASSRAGTMGTDTQYF
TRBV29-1 CSVDRGPYNEQFF
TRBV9 CASSRPGGGISQYF
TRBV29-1 CSVNRGRAGELFF
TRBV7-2 CASSLATGSSTDTQYF
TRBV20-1 CSAKNTQLMNTEAFF
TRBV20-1 CSAVTSGRGNEQFF
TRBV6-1 CASSPVHRGLNYGYTF
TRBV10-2 CASRFPGPNQPQHF
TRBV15 CATSRTKTGDYGYTF
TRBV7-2 CASSFPGQATDTQYF
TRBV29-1 CSVAGENTEAFF
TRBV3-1 CACSQQAHWTQYF
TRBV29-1 CSVEVAVDTEAFF
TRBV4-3 CASSQEGYSTDTQYF
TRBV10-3 CATKTGAGYHEQFF
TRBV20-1 CSARVTGMDTEAFF
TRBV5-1 CASSLFEGKGSEQFF
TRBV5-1 CASSGGTSGGADTQYF
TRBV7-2 CASSLVGNSPLHF
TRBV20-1 CSATTGNPPLHF
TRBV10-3 CAISEDLAEYNEQFF
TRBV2 CASRRTGDPYSNQPQHF
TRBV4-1 CASSGGLAGGPSGELFF
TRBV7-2 CASSSYRGLYEQYF
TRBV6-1 CASSAGGWYEQYF
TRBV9 CASSVGGQLSEAFF
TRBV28 CASSFWPGVGGYTEAFF
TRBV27 CASSWTTDNEQFF
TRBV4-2 CASSRRGGGDNEQFF
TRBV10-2 CASLEGLAVPDTNEQYF
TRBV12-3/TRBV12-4 CATTSGSLYNEQFF
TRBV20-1 CSATTVRKSYNEQFF
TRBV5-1 CASSSLPTQDEQYF